These 27 T cell receptor beta chains originate from one sample sequenced in a study of control samples from healthy donors and cancer patients (dated by TCRdb to the early 2020s). Libraries were prepared through the immunoSEQ multiplex PCR assay. TCRdb carries this immuneACCESS record with in-frame sequences only. Its versions omit some clonotypes, under half of them owing to an unresolved V gene in the studies checked, with the rest unexplained. The sample records 95,000 to 150,000 clones, around 87% of which are singletons. The top ten clones comprise about 2.7% of the sample. The specimen was blood. Source of these receptors: a man between 60 and 75 years old in good health.

V gene TRBV30 combines with J gene TRBJ2-3; TRBD2 matches 11 bases. The V and J ends lost 3 bases and 10 bases, in that order; junction bases with no gene match: 15. Germline V gene lookup returns CDR1 GTSNPN and CDR2 SVGIG (reference sequence). The CDR3 loop spans 16 amino acids. The CDR3 spells CAWSRPGLAETRAQYF. CDR3 nucleotide sequence: TGTGCCTGGAGCAGACCGGGACTAGCGGAGACCCGCGCGCAGTATTTT.

This chain joins TRBV4-1 and TRBJ2-5; TRBD1 or TRBD2 may be the D gene (5 bases each). This CDR3 region has 16 residues. Germline V CDR1 and CDR2: MGHRA, YSYEKL. V lost 0 bases and J 4 bases, leaving 15 bases between the germline ends. The CDR3 nucleotides are TGCGCCAGCAGCCAAGATTGGGCAGGGACCGTAGAGACCCAGTACTTC. Protein product: CASSQDWAGTVETQYF.

This chain connects TRBV28 to TRBJ1-5; possible D gene TRBD1, 6 bases. Germline loops: CDR1 MDHEN, CDR2 SYDVKM. The CDR3 is made up of 17 amino acids. The ends were cut back, 3 bases at V and 4 bases at J, with 19 bases in the middle. The CDR3 loop is CASSFSGAGEANQPQHF. Here the CDR3 DNA reads TGTGCCAGCAGTTTCTCAGGGGCGGGCGAAGCGAATCAGCCCCAGCATTTT.

This clone was observed a few times. The chain uses TRBV14 and TRBJ1-2, with D maybe TRBD1 (5 bases). V was cut by 1 base and J by 2 bases, with 14 bases left in between. The germline gives CDR1 SGHDN, CDR2 FVKESK. The CDR3 has 16 residues. The CDR3 region has the DNA TGTGCCAGCAGCCAAGTCGGCAGGGACTTAAACTATGGCTACACCTTC. Translation: CASSQVGRDLNYGYTF.

The table lists this clone with a few counts. The J gene is TRBJ1-2, the V gene TRBV28, with TRBD1 matching over 9 bases. V was clipped by 5 bases and J by 8 bases; unmatched bases: 15. The germline CDR1 and CDR2 sequences are MDHEN and SYDVKM. CDR3 size: 16 residues. The CDR3 protein is CASSETGTGPFRGYTF. The CDR3 nucleotides are TGTGCCAGCAGTGAAACCGGGACAGGGCCCTTTCGGGGCTACACCTTC.

The chain has TRBV7-2 and TRBJ2-2, with D perhaps matching TRBD1 (5 bases). The ends were cut back, 10 bases at V and 4 bases at J, with 19 bases in the middle. Germline V gene sequence: CDR1 SGHTA, CDR2 FQGNSA. The CDR3 has 15 residues. CDR3 amino acids: CAIPAPSRVTGELFF. In DNA form, the CDR3 reads TGTGCCATCCCCGCACCGAGCAGGGTCACCGGGGAGCTGTTTTTT.

This rearrangement joins TRBV2 to TRBJ1-2, with TRBD1 identical over 7 bases. The CDR3 length is 12 residues. CDR1 and CDR2 (germline): SNHLY, FYNNEI. The V segment lost 8 bases and the J segment 7 bases; nucleotides outside the gene matches: 7. The CDR3 DNA follows: TGTGCCAGCTTACTGACAGGGAGTGGCTACACCTTC. Translating gives CASLLTGSGYTF.

The chain has TRBV5-6 and TRBJ2-3; D assignment may be TRBD1 or TRBD2 (6 bases each). This CDR3 spans 15 amino acids. Trimming stripped 4 bases from V and 2 bases from J, with 14 bases between. Germline-derived CDR1 and CDR2 are SGHDT and YYEEEE. CDR3 coding DNA: TGTGCCAGCAGCCTGAGGGGGGCCTACACAGATACGCAGTATTTT. Protein: CASSLRGAYTDTQYF.

This clone has only one observation. The chain joins TRBV7-9 to TRBJ2-7; possible D gene TRBD2, 6 bases. This CDR3 has 11 residues. Per the germline V gene, CDR1 is SEHNR and CDR2 is FQNEAQ (reference sequence). V lost 11 bases and J lost 3, with 11 bases in between. As DNA, the CDR3 is TGTGCCGCGGGGCAGTTCTACGAGCAGTACTTC. Its protein is CAAGQFYEQYF.

V and J are TRBV18 and TRBJ2-7; D not certain. V lost 3 bases and J 4 bases, leaving 13 bases between the germline ends. CDR1 is KGHSH, CDR2 LQKENI, per germline. The CDR3 is made up of 14 amino acids. This CDR3 is CASSPMGSRYEQYF. In nucleotides, the CDR3 is TGTGCCAGCTCACCTATGGGGTCACGGTACGAGCAGTACTTC.

The genes are TRBV7-3 and TRBJ1-2, with D possibly TRBD1 on 5 matching bases. The V and J ends lost 4 bases and 4 bases respectively, with 13 bases between them. Germline CDR1 and CDR2: SGHTA and FQGTGA. The CDR3 length is 14 residues. The CDR3 loop reads CASSSGQGGYGYTF. In DNA, the CDR3 is TGTGCCAGCAGCTCAGGGCAGGGCGGCTATGGCTACACCTTC.

This chain links TRBV27 with TRBJ1-4, with D perhaps matching TRBD1 (6 bases). CDR1 and CDR2 (germline): MNHEY, SMNVEV (reference sequence). Trimming left V 7 bases short and J 7 bases short, with 16 bases between. The CDR3 length is 14 residues. CDR3 DNA sequence: TGTGCCAGCAAAAGCGCGGGGGCGGGTGAAAAACTGTTTTTT. Its protein is CASKSAGAGEKLFF.

The J gene is TRBJ2-7, the V gene TRBV10-3, with TRBD1 identical over 8 bases. Losses at the gene ends were 3 bases for V and 0 bases for J; bases not matched to a gene: 4. Germline assignment: CDR1 ENHRY and CDR2 SYGVKD. The CDR3 contains 15 residues. The DNA of the CDR3 is TGTGCCATCAGTGACCCGGGACAGGTCTCCTACGAGCAGTACTTC. Translation: CAISDPGQVSYEQYF.

The gene calls are TRBV18 and TRBJ2-3; D perhaps matches TRBD2 (5 bases). Between the trimmed V and J ends, which lost 6 bases and 2 bases, there was a span of 6 bases. The CDR3 is 12 residues long. CDR1 and CDR2 from the germline V gene are KGHSH and LQKENI. The CDR3 protein is CASSRVTDTQYF. The CDR3 DNA reads TGTGCCAGCTCGAGGGTCACAGATACGCAGTATTTT. Variable domain in full (rest from reference TRBV18 and TRBJ2-3): NAGVMQNPRHLVRRRGQEARLRCSPMKGHSHVYWYRQLPEEGLKFMVYLQKENIIDESGMPKERFSAEFPKEGPSILRIQQVVRGDSAAYFCASSRVTDTQYFGPGTRLTVL.

This rearrangement joins TRBV5-1 to TRBJ1-6, with TRBD1 matching over 7 bases. The length of the CDR3 is 16 residues. In germline, CDR1 is SGHRS, CDR2 YFSETQ. The V segment lost 4 bases and the J segment 9 bases; nucleotides outside the gene matches: 13. The CDR3 region is CASSPSTGLFSSPLHF. The CDR3 bases are TGCGCCAGCAGCCCCTCGACAGGGCTCTTTAGTTCACCCCTCCACTTT. The variable domain in full, with the rest retrieved from reference TRBV5-1 and TRBJ1-6, is KAGVTQTPRYLIKTRGQQVTLSCSPISGHRSVSWYQQTPGQGLQFLFEYFSETQRNKGNFPGRFSGRQFSNSRSEMNVSTLELGDSALYLCASSPSTGLFSSPLHFGNGTRLTVT.

The chain has TRBV6-7 and TRBJ2-1; TRBD1 aligns across 10 bases. TRBV6-7 is an ORF for which the function is uncertain. The CDR3 consists of 15 residues. J was trimmed by 7 bases and V by 0 bases; bases with no gene match: 3. Here the CDR3 reads CASSYSGTGENEQFF. CDR3 DNA: TGTGCCAGCAGTTACTCGGGGACAGGGGAAAATGAGCAGTTCTTC.

V gene TRBV6-5 combines with J gene TRBJ2-3; 7 bases line up with TRBD1. Trimming removed 5 bases from V and 5 bases from J; junction bases left unmatched: 7. The CDR3 consists of 14 residues. Germline V gene sequence: CDR1 MNHEY, CDR2 SVGAGI. Here the CDR3 DNA reads TGTGCCAGCAGTCTGACAGGGCAGGGAGATACGCAGTATTTT. Its translation is CASSLTGQGDTQYF.

The chain couples TRBV24-1 to TRBJ2-1, with TRBD1 matching over 9 bases. Trimming cost V 5 bases and J 2 bases; bases outside gene matches: 12. From germline, CDR1 is KGHDR and CDR2 SFDVKD. This CDR3 has 18 amino acids. CDR3: CATSARDRVKVAYNEQFF. In DNA form, the CDR3 reads TGTGCCACCAGTGCCCGGGACAGGGTTAAGGTGGCCTACAATGAGCAGTTCTTC.

The rearrangement joins TRBV6-2 or TRBV6-3 to TRBJ2-6; D uncertain. Germline-derived CDR1 and CDR2 are MNHEY and SVGEGT. V was shortened by 5 bases and J by 2 bases, with 13 bases between the two germline ends. This CDR3 contains 16 residues. In DNA, the CDR3 is TGTGCCAGCAGTCCCCTATACTCGACTGGGGCCAACGTCCTGACTTTC. This translates into CASSPLYSTGANVLTF.

This rearrangement joins TRBV30 to TRBJ1-5; unclear D gene. Per germline, CDR1 GTSNPN and CDR2 SVGIG (reference sequence). CDR3 length equals 14 residues. Between the trimmed V and J ends, which lost 2 bases and 1 base, there was a span of 9 bases. CDR3 sequence: CAWSRTGSNQPQHF. As DNA, the CDR3 is TGTGCCTGGAGTAGGACTGGCAGCAATCAGCCCCAGCATTTT.

V and J are TRBV4-3 and TRBJ1-2; D gene ambiguous. The CDR3 extends over 15 amino acids. CDR1 is LGHNA and CDR2 is YSLEER in the germline V gene. Trimming took off 0 bases at V and 2 bases at J, with 10 bases between the two ends. Written as DNA, the CDR3 is TGCGCCAGCAGCCAAGATCTGGGCGGAAACTATGGCTACACCTTC. Amino acids: CASSQDLGGNYGYTF.

The gene calls are TRBV4-1 and TRBJ1-4, with 12 bases lining up with TRBD1. The V gene end was trimmed by 0 bases and the J gene end by 8 bases; junction bases not matched to a gene: 4. CDR3 length equals 16 residues. Looked up from germline, CDR1 is MGHRA and CDR2 is YSYEKL. Written as DNA, the CDR3 is TGCGCCAGCAGCCAAGATACCGGGACAGGGGGCGAAAAACTGTTTTTT. This translates into CASSQDTGTGGEKLFF.

This clone was observed a handful of times. The chain has TRBV7-2 and TRBJ2-1; 10 nucleotides line up with TRBD2. Germline V gene sequence: CDR1 SGHTA, CDR2 FQGNSA. Trimming cost V 2 bases and J 2 bases; bases outside gene matches: 0. This CDR3 is 15 amino acids long. The CDR3 nucleotides are TGTGCCAGCAGCTTAAGCGGGGGGGCCTACAATGAGCAGTTCTTC. It is translated as CASSLSGGAYNEQFF.

With regard to this clone: Germline and junction disagree at one end, which may indicate a read error. The genes are TRBV3-1 (or the pseudogene TRBV3-2) and TRBJ1-2; D unresolved. The V gene's germline CDR1 is LGHDT and CDR2 YNNKEL (reference sequence). The CDR3 spans 11 residues. In DNA form, the CDR3 reads TGTGCCAGCAGCCAAGACCCGGCAGGTAAATTC. This sequence encodes CASSQDPAGKF.

This clone was observed a few times. This rearrangement joins TRBV6-1 to TRBJ2-2; no definite D call. The length of the CDR3 is 16 residues. With 3 bases removed from V and 4 bases from J, the gap between germline ends came to 15 bases. Germline lookup yields CDR1 MNHNS and CDR2 SASEGT. The CDR3 DNA reads TGTGCCAGCAGTGATTTTCGGGTCCCCTTCACCGGGGAGCTGTTTTTT. It encodes CASSDFRVPFTGELFF.

V and J are TRBV6-5 and TRBJ1-2; 7 bases agree with TRBD1. The CDR3 consists of 13 residues. CDR1 is MNHEY and CDR2 is SVGAGI in the germline V gene. The trim removed 6 bases at V and 8 bases at J, leaving 9 bases unmatched. This chain's CDR3 is CASRVTGVEGYTF. The CDR3 DNA reads TGTGCCAGCAGGGTAACAGGGGTGGAGGGCTACACCTTC.

The chain has TRBV12-3 or TRBV12-4 and TRBJ1-5; a weak D match, TRBD1 (5 bases). Trimming stripped 8 bases from V and 3 bases from J, with 11 bases between. The CDR3 has 13 residues. The CDR3 protein is CASSPRDNQPQHF. The CDR3 DNA is TGTGCCAGCTCCCCCAGGGACAATCAGCCCCAGCATTTT.